This T cell receptor beta chain is from a study of blood T cell repertoires in COVID-19. Sequencing used immunoSEQ multiplex PCR; TCRdb keeps in-frame clones, though not all of them. The sample holds approximately 150,000 clones, over 70% seen once. Germline CDR1 SGHVS, CDR2 FQNEAQ. V shed 3 bases and J shed 7 bases, with 18 bases lying between them. The CDR3 loop spans 16 amino acids. The TCR originated in a man in his fifties with active or convalescent COVID-19. The sample was peripheral blood. The V gene is TRBV7-8, the J gene TRBJ1-4; tentatively, D is TRBD1 (5 bases). In DNA, the CDR3 is TGTGCCAGCAGCTTCAACGGGGGAGGGTTTGGTGAAAAACTGTTTTTT. This encodes CASSFNGGGFGEKLFF.